The T cell receptor beta chain described here comes from a study of beta chain features in type 1 diabetes. About the research overall: All samples combined gave roughly 100,000,000 sorted cells for examination.

On this clone: Antigen unknown.

The CDR3 totals 15 residues. V lost 5 bases and J lost 0, with 14 bases in between. Germline-derived CDR1 and CDR2 are MDHEN and SYDVKM. What was sequenced were expressed TCRB transcripts, since all of the isolated RNA had been reverse transcribed. Sequencing used immunoSEQ multiplex PCR; TCRdb keeps in-frame clones, though not all of them. The top ten clones hold less than 2.5% of a sample with some 44,000 clones, around 50% of them seen once. Regarding the study as a whole: In patients and controls equally, PCR might favor templates that are shorter. There was a possibility that cDNA sequencing over-represented cells with high TCR expression.

What was sequenced was Tregs from blood. The sequence derives from a woman younger than 35 in good health. V and J are TRBV28 and TRBJ2-7; D may be TRBD2 (5 bases). This CDR3 reads CASSPPGLNSYEQYF. The CDR3 region has the DNA TGTGCCAGCAGTCCCCCCGGACTGAACTCCTACGAGCAGTACTTC.